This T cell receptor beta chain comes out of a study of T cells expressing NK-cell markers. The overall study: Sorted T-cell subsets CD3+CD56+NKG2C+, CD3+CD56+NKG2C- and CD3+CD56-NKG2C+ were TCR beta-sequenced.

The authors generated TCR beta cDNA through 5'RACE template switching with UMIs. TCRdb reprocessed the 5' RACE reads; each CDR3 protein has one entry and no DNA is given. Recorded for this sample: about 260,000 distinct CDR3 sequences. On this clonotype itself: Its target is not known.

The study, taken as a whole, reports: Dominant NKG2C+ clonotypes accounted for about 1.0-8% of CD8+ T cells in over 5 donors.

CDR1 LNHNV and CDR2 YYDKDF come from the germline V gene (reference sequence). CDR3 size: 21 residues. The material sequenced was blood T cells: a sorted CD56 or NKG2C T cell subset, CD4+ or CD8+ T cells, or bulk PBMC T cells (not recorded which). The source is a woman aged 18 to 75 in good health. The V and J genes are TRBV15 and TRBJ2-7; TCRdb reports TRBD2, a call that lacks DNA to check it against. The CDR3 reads CATSRPIGIVTAGARLYEQYF. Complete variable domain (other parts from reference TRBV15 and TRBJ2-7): DAMVIQNPRYQVTQFGKPVTLSCSQTLNHNVMYWYQQKSSQAPKLLFHYYDKDFNNEADTPDNFQSRRPNTSFCFLDIRSPGLGDTAMYLCATSRPIGIVTAGARLYEQYFGPGTRLTVT.